The rows below give T cell receptor beta chains drawn from one sample of a study of T cell clonotyping in hematopoietic cell transplantation. The protocol was immunoSEQ multiplex PCR, while the TCRdb copy is restricted to in-frame clones and leaves out a portion. The sample includes tens of thousands of clones, around 86% of them seen just once. The sequencing here drew on peripheral blood mononuclear cells, taken before stem cell transplant. These receptors were taken from a man aged 60 to 75 with biphenotypic leukemia. Some clones in this sample may be carry-over from other donors' samples. CDR3s include the opening cysteine and the closing phenylalanine or tryptophan. The D gene is left open where the match is weak. The size entry is marked missing in some rows and otherwise reads once, few, many or a size class.

clone_size d_call j_call cdr3_length v_call cdr3_aa cdr3_nt
NA NA TRBJ1-1 14 TRBV19 CASTKDSSNTEAFF TGTGCCAGTACTAAGGACAGTTCTAACACTGAAGCTTTCTTT
few TRBD2 TRBJ2-3 16 TRBV7-2 CASSVTSGRAGDTQYF TGTGCCAGCAGCGTGACTAGCGGGAGAGCTGGAGATACGCAGTATTTT
NA TRBD1 TRBJ2-5 15 TRBV27 CASSWGTGIGETQYF TGTGCCAGCAGTTGGGGGACAGGAATTGGAGAGACCCAGTACTTC
NA NA TRBJ1-3 15 TRBV9 CASSVDPAGGNTIYF TGTGCCAGCAGCGTCGATCCTGCGGGGGGAAACACCATATATTTT
NA TRBD2 TRBJ2-1 13 TRBV9 CASSVREGSEQFF TGTGCCAGCAGCGTTAGGGAGGGGAGTGAGCAGTTCTTC
NA TRBD2 TRBJ2-7 15 TRBV5-1 CASSWLGGNSYEQYF TGCGCCAGCAGCTGGCTCGGGGGGAACTCCTACGAGCAGTACTTC
NA NA TRBJ2-2 16 TRBV11-3 CASSPRSQGGTGELFF TGTGCCAGCAGCCCTAGGTCGCAGGGGGGCACCGGGGAGCTGTTTTTT
NA NA TRBJ2-7 12 TRBV27 CASSSPSYEQYF TGTGCCAGCAGTTCGCCCTCGTACGAGCAGTACTTC
NA NA TRBJ2-7 13 TRBV25-1 CASAPGNPYEQYF TGTGCCAGCGCCCCGGGCAATCCCTACGAGCAGTACTTC
few NA TRBJ2-3 16 TRBV19 CASSMYGRGATDTQYF TGTGCCAGTAGTATGTATGGGCGGGGAGCCACAGATACGCAGTATTTT
NA NA TRBJ2-7 14 TRBV5-8 CASSDSLLSYEQYF TGTGCCAGCAGCGACAGCCTCCTCTCCTACGAGCAGTACTTC
NA TRBD2 TRBJ2-7 16 TRBV7-8 CASSSSVTSGNYEQYF TGTGCCAGCAGCTCCTCTGTGACTAGCGGGAACTACGAGCAGTACTTC
NA NA TRBJ1-2 14 TRBV19 CASTRERTTYGYTF TGTGCCAGTACCAGAGAGAGGACAACTTATGGCTACACCTTC
NA TRBD2 TRBJ2-2 16 TRBV4-1 CASSHGLAENTGELFF TGCGCCAGCAGCCATGGACTAGCGGAGAACACCGGGGAGCTGTTTTTT
NA NA TRBJ1-1 15 TRBV28 CASRRGLGASTEAFF TGTGCCAGCAGGCGGGGGCTGGGGGCGAGCACTGAAGCTTTCTTT
NA NA TRBJ2-7 15 TRBV25-1 CASSGTSGIHYEQYF TGTGCCAGCAGTGGTACCTCCGGGATCCACTACGAGCAGTACTTC
NA NA TRBJ2-5 13 TRBV2 CASSAGLKETQYF TGTGCCAGCAGTGCGGGACTGAAAGAGACCCAGTACTTC
NA NA TRBJ1-5 15 TRBV19 CASSIPRTSNQPQHF TGTGCCAGTAGTATTCCCAGGACTAGCAATCAGCCCCAGCATTTT
NA NA TRBJ2-5 13 TRBV29-1 CSVGGLLQETQYF TGCAGCGTTGGGGGACTGCTCCAAGAGACCCAGTACTTC
NA NA TRBJ1-2 12 TRBV28 CASSLQLGGYTF TGTGCCAGCAGTTTACAGCTCGGTGGCTACACCTTC
medium-sized NA TRBJ1-1 14 TRBV6-1 CASSGGNLNTEAFF TGTGCCAGCAGTGGAGGGAACCTAAACACTGAAGCTTTCTTT
NA NA TRBJ2-3 14 TRBV5-1 CASSSSDITDTQYF TGCGCCAGCAGCTCTAGCGATATCACAGATACGCAGTATTTT